Listed below are T cell receptor beta chains from one sample, sequenced in a study of T cells in Graves' hyperthyroidism and ophthalmopathy. TCRdb re-derived calls from the multiplex PCR reads in MiXCR, one entry per CDR3 protein. The table records around 360,000 distinct CDR3 sequences, around 15% of them present only once. Sequencing was carried out using blood. These receptors originate from an older woman with Graves' ophthalmopathy. Both conserved end residues are part of each CDR3. D genes are given only for firm matches. The listing skips clone size in some rows; elsewhere it reads once, few, many or a size class.

D gene	clone size	CDR3 length	V gene	J gene	CDR3 protein	CDR3 DNA
TRBD1	many	13	TRBV12-3/TRBV12-4	TRBJ2-7	CASKPGQVNEQYF	TGTGCCAGCAAACCGGGACAGGTGAACGAGCAGTACTTC
TRBD1	many	15	TRBV5-1	TRBJ2-7	CASSSMDRGSNEQYF	TGCGCCAGCAGCTCGATGGACAGGGGATCCAACGAGCAGTACTTC
.	.	8	TRBV20-1	TRBJ1-2	CSNDGYTF	TGCAGTAACGATGGCTACACCTTC
.	.	16	TRBV7-9	TRBJ2-1	CASSNIRDEPYNEQFF	TGTGCCAGCAGCAACATCCGGGACGAACCCTACAATGAGCAGTTCTTC
.	few	15	TRBV4-1	TRBJ1-1	CASSQSQSMNTEAFF	TGCGCCAGCAGCCAGTCACAAAGTATGAACACTGAAGCTTTCTTT
.	.	15	TRBV7-2	TRBJ1-2	CASSLRDTYNYGYTF	TGTGCCAGCAGCTTACGGGACACATATAACTATGGCTACACCTTC
.	.	15	TRBV2	TRBJ2-3	CASSYRARPTDTQYF	TGTGCCAGCAGCTACAGGGCCCGCCCCACAGATACGCAGTATTTT
.	.	13	TRBV7-3	TRBJ1-1	CASSFSGYTEAFF	TGTGCCAGCAGCTTTTCCGGGTACACTGAAGCTTTCTTT
TRBD1	many	13	TRBV28	TRBJ2-5	CASSSGQGQTQYF	TGTGCCAGCAGTTCAGGACAGGGACAGACCCAGTACTTC
TRBD2	few	15	TRBV2	TRBJ2-3	CASNRLAGVGDTQYF	TGTGCCAGCAATAGGCTAGCGGGAGTCGGGGATACGCAGTATTTT
TRBD2	many	14	TRBV6-1	TRBJ2-3	CASRPGLRTDTQYF	TGTGCCAGCAGGCCGGGACTACGCACAGATACGCAGTATTTT
.	many	13	TRBV3-1	TRBJ2-3	CASSQDRSDTQYF	TGTGCCAGCAGCCAAGATCGGTCCGATACGCAGTATTTT
.	few	13	TRBV2	TRBJ2-5	CASSPRTEETQYF	TGTGCCAGCAGCCCCCGGACCGAAGAGACCCAGTACTTC
.	many	15	TRBV2	TRBJ1-5	CASSEARTQGQSKHF	TGTGCCAGCAGTGAAGCTCGAACCCAAGGGCAGTCCAAACATTTT
TRBD1	once	16	TRBV4-1	TRBJ1-1	CASSQDRGHLNTEAFF	TGCGCCAGCAGCCAGGACAGGGGCCACTTGAACACTGAAGCTTTCTTT
TRBD2	many	16	TRBV20-1	TRBJ2-3	CSADSGLAGAVDTQYF	TGCAGTGCCGACTCAGGACTAGCGGGAGCCGTAGATACGCAGTATTTT
.	many	14	TRBV5-5	TRBJ2-4	CASSLAAGKNIQYF	TGTGCCAGCAGCTTGGCCGCAGGGAAAAACATTCAGTACTTC
.	many	17	TRBV6-5	TRBJ2-7	CASSYSKWRPTFYEQYF	TGTGCCAGCAGTTACTCGAAGTGGCGGCCTACCTTCTACGAGCAGTACTTC
.	few	15	TRBV27	TRBJ2-7	CASSLTPASGYEQYF	TGTGCCAGCAGTTTAACCCCGGCGAGCGGCTACGAGCAGTACTTC
.	few	14	TRBV24-1	TRBJ2-1	CATSDLGGPGEQFF	TGTGCCACCAGTGATTTGGGGGGGCCCGGTGAGCAGTTCTTC
.	many	13	TRBV20-1	TRBJ2-7	CSARSRGGYEQYF	TGCAGTGCTAGATCCAGGGGGGGCTACGAGCAGTACTTC
.	.	13	TRBV10-1	TRBJ2-2	CASSGSETGELFF	TGCGCCAGCAGTGGAAGTGAAACCGGGGAGCTGTTTTTT